This T cell receptor beta chain was sequenced during a study of CD8+CD57+ T cells in acquired aplastic anemia. Study overall: Yields of DNA that came from sorted CD4+ and CD8+ cells averaged around 3 ug. An average of about 10.8 million reads for CD4+ cells was obtained from healthy donors. The study, taken as a whole, reports: Both patients and controls carried the same twenty-nine CD8+ CDR3 sequences.

The CDR3 consists of 13 residues. V shed 2 bases and J shed 6 bases, with 10 bases lying between them. CDR1 SNHLY and CDR2 FYNNEI come from the germline V gene. This clonotype has just one count. Its antigen remains unidentified. TCR beta VDJ and CDR3 profiles were obtained from a genomic DNA template. MiXCR, run by TCRdb on the reads, gives a single entry per CDR3 protein. The sample records around 200,000 distinct CDR3 sequences, about 53% being singletons. The J gene is TRBJ1-1, the V gene TRBV2; D perhaps matches TRBD1 (6 bases). The clonotype comes from a human donor in good health, serving as a control. Sequencing was done on a sample of sorted CD4+, CD8+, or CD8+CD57+ T cells (not recorded which) from PBMCs. The CDR3 nucleotides read TGTGCCAGCAGTGAACCAGGGGTCCCTGAAGCTTTCTTT. Translation: CASSEPGVPEAFF.